Listed here are 15 T cell receptor beta chains from one sample, sequenced in a study of T-cell memory formation after mild COVID-19. MiXCR, run by TCRdb on the 5' RACE reads, gives a single entry per CDR3 protein. Of fewer than 300,000 distinct CDR3 sequences listed, roughly 18% are singletons. What was sequenced was PBMCs or a T cell subset sorted from them (not recorded which). The source of these receptors is a man in his late teens or twenties who had mild COVID-19 (a few samples of this study predate the infection). Cell type and time point are not known.

This clonotype was seen a handful of times. The V gene is TRBV7-2, the J gene TRBJ1-5; D may be TRBD1 (6 bases). Trimming stripped 3 bases from V and 3 bases from J, with 15 bases between. Germline-derived CDR1 and CDR2 are SGHTA and FQGNSA. The CDR3 is 16 residues long. The CDR3 loop is CASSLLQTGPNQPQHF. The CDR3 nucleotides read TGTGCCAGCAGCTTGCTGCAAACAGGGCCCAATCAGCCCCAGCATTTT.

In this sample, this clonotype turned up many times. The chain joins TRBV7-6 to TRBJ2-1; no firm D call. The CDR3 sequence is 12 residues long. Germline V gene sequence: CDR1 SGHVS, CDR2 FNYEAQ. The ends were cut back, 5 bases at V and 9 bases at J, with 11 bases in the middle. The CDR3 region is CASSTAGGEQFF. The CDR3, as DNA: TGTGCCAGCAGCACCGCCGGCGGTGAGCAGTTCTTC.

The CDR3 sequence is CASSSGQGEKLFF. CDR3 coding DNA: TGTGCCAGCAGCTCGGGACAAGGAGAAAAACTGTTTTTT. V and J are TRBV7-9 and TRBJ1-4; tentatively, D is TRBD1 (6 bases). V dropped 4 bases and J dropped 8 bases, with 11 bases sitting between them. CDR3 size: 13 residues. CDR1 is SEHNR, CDR2 FQNEAQ, per germline (reference sequence).

The gene calls are TRBV12-3 or TRBV12-4 and TRBJ2-4, with 10 bases that match TRBD1. V shed 8 bases and J 4 bases; nucleotides not matched to a gene: 14. The CDR3 length is 17 residues. CDR3 sequence reads: CASSKSRQGASKNIQYF. In nucleotides, the CDR3 is TGTGCCAGCTCTAAATCCCGACAGGGGGCGTCAAAAAACATTCAGTACTTC.

This clonotype was counted many times. The genes are TRBV28 and TRBJ2-6; no clear D gene. The germline CDR1 and CDR2 sequences are MDHEN and SYDVKM. The length of the CDR3 is 14 residues. Trimming stripped 9 bases from V and 1 base from J, with 10 bases between. Written as DNA, the CDR3 is TGTGCCAGTCTCGACCGGTCTGGGGCCAACGTCCTGACTTTC. Encoded protein: CASLDRSGANVLTF.

This chain uses TRBV7-2 with TRBJ1-1; 8 bases are a match to TRBD1. This CDR3 contains 14 residues. CDR1 is SGHTA, CDR2 FQGNSA, per germline. The J segment lost 1 base and the V segment lost 5 bases, leaving 3 bases of the junction unmatched. The CDR3 protein is CASSVDRGNTEAFF. CDR3 coding DNA: TGTGCCAGCAGCGTTGACAGGGGGAACACTGAAGCTTTCTTT. Combining the CDR3 with reference TRBV7-2 and TRBJ1-1 gives the whole variable domain GAGVSQSPSNKVTEKGKDVELRCDPISGHTALYWYRQSLGQGLEFLIYFQGNSAPDKSGLPSDRFSAERTGGSVSTLTIQRTQQEDSAVYLCASSVDRGNTEAFFGQGTRLTVV.

This clonotype was detected ten times or more. The chain uses TRBV5-1 and TRBJ1-5; D not resolved. CDR3 length: 12 residues. Germline V gene sequence: CDR1 SGHRS, CDR2 YFSETQ. V dropped 1 base and J dropped 6 bases, with 5 bases sitting between them. The CDR3 bases are TGCGCCAGCAGCTTGAGACTTCAGCCCCAGCATTTT. Amino acid sequence: CASSLRLQPQHF.

This clonotype was seen a handful of times. The chain uses TRBV20-1 and TRBJ1-5; D possibly corresponds to TRBD1 (5 bases). CDR1 DFQATT and CDR2 SNEGSKA come from the germline V gene (reference sequence). The V gene lost 7 bases and the J gene lost 11 bases, with 18 bases spanning the gap. The CDR3 runs to 12 residues. CDR3 region: CSGQGYHTSQHF. The CDR3, as DNA: TGCAGTGGGCAGGGATACCACACGTCCCAGCATTTT.

This clonotype appeared a few times. The chain recombines TRBV4-1 with TRBJ2-2, with D possibly TRBD1 on 6 matching bases. The CDR3 is 13 amino acids. Germline V CDR1 and CDR2: MGHRA, YSYEKL. CDR3 nucleotides: TGCGGGAGCCGGGGCAGGGGAACCGGGGAGCTGTTTTTT. Translated, it gives CGSRGRGTGELFF.

In its sample, this clonotype was seen many times. The V call is TRBV7-3, the J call TRBJ2-2; D possibly corresponds to TRBD1 (5 bases). The CDR3 length is 17 residues. Deletions cut 5 bases from V and 7 bases from J, with 23 bases between. From germline, CDR1 is SGHTA and CDR2 FQGTGA. Written as DNA, the CDR3 is TGTGCCAGCAGCCCCAAACTAAAGCCAAGGGGCCTCGGGGAGCTGTTTTTT. Translating gives CASSPKLKPRGLGELFF.

There are a few counts of this clonotype. The V gene is TRBV5-4, the J gene TRBJ2-3, with TRBD1 as a possible D gene (6 bases). This CDR3 is 13 amino acids long. Trimming removed 5 bases at V and 2 bases at J, with 9 bases between. The germline gives CDR1 SGHNT, CDR2 YYREEE (reference sequence). The CDR3 DNA sequence: TGTGCCAGCAGTGACAGGCCCACAGATACGCAGTATTTT. Its translation: CASSDRPTDTQYF.

This clonotype was counted only a few times. This chain links TRBV5-1 with TRBJ2-2, with 12 positions matching TRBD1. The CDR3 runs to 15 residues. Per the germline V gene, CDR1 is SGHRS and CDR2 is YFSETQ. V shed 5 bases, J shed 7 bases, and the junction held 6 bases outside the gene matches. Written as DNA, the CDR3 is TGCGCCAGCAGTCCCCGGGACAGGGGGCTCGGGGAGCTGTTTTTT. Protein product: CASSPRDRGLGELFF.

This clonotype has more than one count but fewer than ten. V gene TRBV23-1 combines with J gene TRBJ1-1; D remains unclear. TRBV23-1 carries the ORF label, with uncertain function. V gave up 4 bases and J gave up 1 base, with 10 bases separating them. The CDR3 spans 14 residues. Written as DNA, the CDR3 is TGCGCCAGCAGTCGCGGCTCTCAGAACACTGAAGCTTTCTTT. This translates into CASSRGSQNTEAFF.

The rearrangement joins TRBV6-4 to TRBJ2-1; D call uncertain. Between the trimmed V and J ends, which lost 6 bases and 10 bases, there was a span of 22 bases. Germline CDR1 reads MRHNA; CDR2 reads SNTAGT. The CDR3 has 15 amino acids. The CDR3 reads CASSKDPFKHYEQFF. The CDR3 nucleotides read TGTGCCAGCAGCAAGGATCCCTTCAAGCATTACGAGCAGTTCTTC.

This clonotype was detected only a few times. V usage is TRBV20-1 and J usage is TRBJ2-7; weak D call: TRBD1 (6 bases). The CDR3 length is 11 residues. Germline V gene lookup returns CDR1 DFQATT and CDR2 SNEGSKA (reference sequence). Trimming removed 6 bases from V and 6 bases from J, with 12 bases in between. In nucleotides, the CDR3 is TGCAGTGCCCAAGACAGGCCCGAGCAGTACGTC. Its translation: CSAQDRPEQYV.